Listed below are T cell receptor beta chains from one sample, sequenced in a study of blood T cell repertoires in COVID-19. Sequenced by immunoSEQ multiplex PCR; TCRdb stores in-frame clones only, minus some. The sample consists of 40,000 to 45,000 clones, approximately 91% of them appearing once. The sequenced material came from peripheral blood. Receptors were obtained from a man aged 50-59 years with active COVID-19. Each CDR3 is given with its conserved first and last residue. Fields, in order: CDR3 DNA, CDR3 protein, J gene, clone size, D gene, V gene. A D gene is named only where the DNA matches it firmly. Size is omitted from some rows. Given values are once, few, many or a class for expanded clones.

TGTGCCAGCAGCTTGGACAGGCAAATTGAGTACTTC,CASSLDRQIEYF,TRBJ2-5,-,-,TRBV5-6
TGCAGTGCTAGTAGGTGGGAGGGGAGGGATGAGCAGTTCTTC,CSASRWEGRDEQFF,TRBJ2-1,few,TRBD2,TRBV20-1
TGTGCCAGCACTGGACAGGGGGCCTACGAGCAGTACTTC,CASTGQGAYEQYF,TRBJ2-7,-,TRBD1,TRBV12-3/TRBV12-4
TGTGCCAGCAGCTTAGAGACACTGGAGGCCGGTAATGAAAAACTGTTTTTT,CASSLETLEAGNEKLFF,TRBJ1-4,-,-,TRBV7-6
TGTGCCAGCAGTGACTCCCGAGGGACCGGGGAGCTGTTTTTT,CASSDSRGTGELFF,TRBJ2-2,-,-,TRBV2
TGTGCCAGCAGCTTAAGGACAGGGATGGGAGAGACCCAGTACTTC,CASSLRTGMGETQYF,TRBJ2-5,-,TRBD1,TRBV11-3
TGTGCCAGCAGTTTTGGAGGGTCCGAGCAGTACTTC,CASSFGGSEQYF,TRBJ2-7,once,-,TRBV27
TGTGCCAGCAGCCCGGGGGGTAACTATGGCTACACCTTC,CASSPGGNYGYTF,TRBJ1-2,-,-,TRBV27
TGCAGCGTTGATACGCATTCATCTGGCCGGGAGCTGTTTTTT,CSVDTHSSGRELFF,TRBJ2-2,-,-,TRBV29-1
TGTGCCGGATCCGGGACTAGCGGGAGGGCTGGGACAGATACGCAGTATTTT,CAGSGTSGRAGTDTQYF,TRBJ2-3,-,TRBD2,TRBV2
TGTGCCAGCAGTACACTAGCGGGAGGGCAATACGAGCAGTACTTC,CASSTLAGGQYEQYF,TRBJ2-7,few,TRBD2,TRBV6-5
TGTGCCAGCAGCCCAAACAGGGACGGTCGTCTTTCTAGGTTCTTC,CASSPNRDGRLSRFF,TRBJ2-1,-,-,TRBV7-2
TGTGCCAGCAGTGCTTCTGTGGGGGGGGCGGGCTACACCTTC,CASSASVGGAGYTF,TRBJ1-2,-,-,TRBV6-4
TGTGGGACTAGCGGGAGGGCCGGGCTCACTTACAATGAGCAGTTCTTC,CGTSGRAGLTYNEQFF,TRBJ2-1,-,TRBD2,TRBV28
TGTGCCAGCAGCTTAGTTTGGTCTAGCGGTACCGGGGAGCTGTTTTTT,CASSLVWSSGTGELFF,TRBJ2-2,-,TRBD2,TRBV7-2
TGTGCCAGCAGCGGAGACAGGGGTTCCTACAATGAGCAGTTCTTC,CASSGDRGSYNEQFF,TRBJ2-1,-,TRBD1,TRBV7-2
TGTGCCTGCCAGGCAGGGGGGACTAGTATACACGAGCAGTACTTC,CACQAGGTSIHEQYF,TRBJ2-7,-,-,TRBV30
TGTGCCAGCAGTCGAAGGAACGGACTACTTGGGAATGAGCAGTTCTTC,CASSRRNGLLGNEQFF,TRBJ2-1,once,-,TRBV6-2/TRBV6-3
TGTGCCAGCAGTGAATTCGGCAGGTTGAACACTGAAGCTTTCTTT,CASSEFGRLNTEAFF,TRBJ1-1,-,-,TRBV2
TGTGCCAGCAGCCCAGGGACTAGCGGGAGGGCCGGGGAGCAGTACTTC,CASSPGTSGRAGEQYF,TRBJ2-7,-,TRBD2,TRBV11-3
TGTGCCAGCTTACTAGAGGTGAGCTCCTACAATGAGCAGTTCTTC,CASLLEVSSYNEQFF,TRBJ2-1,-,-,TRBV7-8
TGTGCCAGCAGTTATGGGACAGGGGAATCTTACGAGCAGTACTTC,CASSYGTGESYEQYF,TRBJ2-7,-,TRBD1,TRBV6-6
TGTGCCAGTAGCGCCTCAGCGGGAGGAGGGACAGATACGCAGTATTTT,CASSASAGGGTDTQYF,TRBJ2-3,-,TRBD2,TRBV9
TGTGCCAGCAGTTTATTCGCCGTCGGTAGGGGGAACACTGAAGCTTTCTTT,CASSLFAVGRGNTEAFF,TRBJ1-1,-,-,TRBV28
TGTGCCAGCACCAAAGGACAGGGGACCTACAATGAGCAGTTCTTC,CASTKGQGTYNEQFF,TRBJ2-1,-,TRBD1,TRBV27
TGTGCCAGCAGTGAAGGGGAGGGTAAATTCTATGGCTACACCTTC,CASSEGEGKFYGYTF,TRBJ1-2,-,-,TRBV2
TGTGCCAGCAGCCCCGGGACAGGGGGCTACGAGCAGTACTTC,CASSPGTGGYEQYF,TRBJ2-7,-,TRBD1,TRBV11-2
TGTGCCAGCTCACCAAGGCAGGCGGGTGGCTACACCTTC,CASSPRQAGGYTF,TRBJ1-2,-,-,TRBV18